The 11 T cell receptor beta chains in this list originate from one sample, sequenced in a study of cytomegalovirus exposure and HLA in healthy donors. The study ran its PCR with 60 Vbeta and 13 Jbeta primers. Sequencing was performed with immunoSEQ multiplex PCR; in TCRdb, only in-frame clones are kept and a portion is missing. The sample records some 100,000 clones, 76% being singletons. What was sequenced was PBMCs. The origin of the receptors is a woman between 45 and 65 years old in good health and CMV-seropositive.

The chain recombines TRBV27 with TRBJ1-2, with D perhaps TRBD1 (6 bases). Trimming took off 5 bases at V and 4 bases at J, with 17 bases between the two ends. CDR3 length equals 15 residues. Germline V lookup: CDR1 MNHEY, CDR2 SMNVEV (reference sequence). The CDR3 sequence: CASSLGGGTPYGYTF. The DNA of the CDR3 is TGTGCCAGCAGTCTGGGAGGGGGGACACCCTATGGCTACACCTTC.

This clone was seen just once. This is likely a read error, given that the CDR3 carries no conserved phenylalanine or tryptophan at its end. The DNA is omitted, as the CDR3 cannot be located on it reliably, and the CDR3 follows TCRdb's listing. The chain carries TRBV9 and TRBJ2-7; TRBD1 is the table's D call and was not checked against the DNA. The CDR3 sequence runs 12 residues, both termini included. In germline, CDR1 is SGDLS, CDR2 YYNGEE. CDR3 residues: CASSARRRDRGL.

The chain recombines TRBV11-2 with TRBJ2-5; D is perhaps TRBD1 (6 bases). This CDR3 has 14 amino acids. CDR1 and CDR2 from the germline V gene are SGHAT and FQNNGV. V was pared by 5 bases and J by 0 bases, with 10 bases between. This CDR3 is CASSRTGYQETQYF. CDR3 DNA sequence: TGTGCCAGCAGCCGAACAGGGTACCAAGAGACCCAGTACTTC.

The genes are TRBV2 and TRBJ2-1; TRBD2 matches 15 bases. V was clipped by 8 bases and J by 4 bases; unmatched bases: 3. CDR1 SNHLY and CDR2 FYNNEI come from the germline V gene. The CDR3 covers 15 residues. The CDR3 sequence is CASGTSGRSYNEQFF. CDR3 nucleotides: TGTGCCAGCGGGACTAGCGGGAGGTCTTACAATGAGCAGTTCTTC.

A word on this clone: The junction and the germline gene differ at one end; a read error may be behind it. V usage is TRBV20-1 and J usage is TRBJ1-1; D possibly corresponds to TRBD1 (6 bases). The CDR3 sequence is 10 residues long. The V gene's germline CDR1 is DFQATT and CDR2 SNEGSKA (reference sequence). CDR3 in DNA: TGCAGTGCTAGTGGTCAGGGGAGACTCTTT. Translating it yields CSASGQGRLF.

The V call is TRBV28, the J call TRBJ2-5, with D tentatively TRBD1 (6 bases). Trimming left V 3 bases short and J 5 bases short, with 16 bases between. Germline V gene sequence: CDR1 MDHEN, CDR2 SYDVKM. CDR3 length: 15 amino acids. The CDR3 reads CASSLNRELLETQYF. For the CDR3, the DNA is TGTGCCAGCAGTTTGAACAGGGAGTTGTTGGAGACCCAGTACTTC.

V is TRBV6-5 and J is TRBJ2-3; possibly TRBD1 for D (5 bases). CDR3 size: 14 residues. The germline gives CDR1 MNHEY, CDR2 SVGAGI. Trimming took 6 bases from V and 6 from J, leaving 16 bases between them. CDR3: CASSRRASGDTQYF. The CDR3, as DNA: TGTGCCAGCAGCCGGCGCGCCTCAGGGGATACGCAGTATTTT.

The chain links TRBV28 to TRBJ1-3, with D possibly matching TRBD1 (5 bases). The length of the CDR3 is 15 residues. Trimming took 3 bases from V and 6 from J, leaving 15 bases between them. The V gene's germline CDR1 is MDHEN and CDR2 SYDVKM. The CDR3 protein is CASSFREGEINTIYF. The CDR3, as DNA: TGTGCCAGCAGTTTTAGAGAAGGGGAAATAAACACCATATATTTT.

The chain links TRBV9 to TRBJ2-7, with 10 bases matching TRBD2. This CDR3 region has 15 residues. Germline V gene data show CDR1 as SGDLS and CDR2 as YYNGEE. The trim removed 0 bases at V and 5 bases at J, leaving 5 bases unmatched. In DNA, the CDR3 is TGTGCCAGCAGCGTAGGTAGCGGGGGGTCCCACGAGCAGTACTTC. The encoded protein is CASSVGSGGSHEQYF.

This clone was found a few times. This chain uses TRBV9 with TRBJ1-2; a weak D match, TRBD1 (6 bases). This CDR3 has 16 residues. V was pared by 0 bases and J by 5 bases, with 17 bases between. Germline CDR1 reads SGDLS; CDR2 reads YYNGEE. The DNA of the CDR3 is TGTGCCAGCAGCGTAGACCGACAGGACTCCGGGTATGGCTACACCTTC. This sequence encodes CASSVDRQDSGYGYTF.

CDR3 region: CASSLVRGGTPSDTQYF. Written as DNA, the CDR3 is TGCGCCAGCAGCCTCGTTCGGGGCGGGACCCCCTCAGATACGCAGTATTTT. The chain uses TRBV4-1 and TRBJ2-3, with D possibly being TRBD2 (6 bases). V lost 4 bases and J 4 bases, leaving 21 bases between the germline ends. The CDR3 has 17 amino acids. The V gene's germline CDR1 is MGHRA and CDR2 YSYEKL.